Shown below are 25 T cell receptor beta chains from a single sample sequenced in a study of T cell responses to AZD1222 COVID-19 vaccine. The protocol was immunoSEQ multiplex PCR, while the TCRdb copy is restricted to in-frame clones and leaves out a portion. This table has some 150,000 clones, 85% appearing once. Specimen: peripheral blood, collected 28 days after the second dose of the MenACWY control vaccine. The receptor source for this set is an adult who received the MenACWY meningococcal vaccine as a control.

The V gene is TRBV11-2, the J gene TRBJ2-2; 10 bases map to TRBD2. Germline-derived CDR1 and CDR2 are SGHAT and FQNNGV. The CDR3 runs 17 residues. The V and J ends lost 3 bases and 4 bases, in that order; junction bases with no gene match: 8. The CDR3 reads CASSLGLAGAITGELFF. For the CDR3, the DNA is TGTGCCAGCAGCTTGGGGCTAGCGGGAGCTATCACCGGGGAGCTGTTTTTT.

V gene TRBV28 combines with J gene TRBJ1-1; no clear D. The V end was cut by 7 bases, the J end by 2 bases, with 8 bases between. Germline CDR1 is MDHEN and CDR2 is SYDVKM. The CDR3 runs 12 residues. The chain's CDR3 is CASKKINTEAFF. The DNA for the CDR3 is TGTGCCAGCAAAAAAATAAACACTGAAGCTTTCTTT.

This chain joins TRBV7-9 and TRBJ2-2; 7 bases match TRBD2. V was clipped by 8 bases and J by 7 bases; unmatched bases: 4. The CDR3 consists of 12 residues. Germline V gene sequence: CDR1 SEHNR, CDR2 FQNEAQ (reference sequence). DNA of the CDR3: TGTGCCAGCGGGGGGGAGAACGGGGAGCTGTTTTTT. Translation: CASGGENGELFF. Full variable domain (missing parts from reference TRBV7-9 and TRBJ2-2): DTGVSQNPRHKITKRGQNVTFRCDPISEHNRLYWYRQTLGQGPEFLTYFQNEAQLEKSRLLSDRFSAERPKGSFSTLEIQRTEQGDSAMYLCASGGENGELFFGEGSRLTVL.

The chain joins TRBV7-9 to TRBJ1-1; D gene uncertain. The CDR3 length is 12 residues. Germline CDR1 SEHNR, CDR2 FQNEAQ (reference sequence). V lost 1 base and J 10 bases, leaving 10 bases between the germline ends. The CDR3 is CASSLDANRAFF. CDR3 coding DNA: TGTGCCAGCAGCTTAGATGCCAACCGAGCTTTCTTT. Full variable domain (outside the CDR3, taken from reference TRBV7-9 and TRBJ1-1): DTGVSQNPRHKITKRGQNVTFRCDPISEHNRLYWYRQTLGQGPEFLTYFQNEAQLEKSRLLSDRFSAERPKGSFSTLEIQRTEQGDSAMYLCASSLDANRAFFGQGTRLTVV.

This chain joins TRBV5-4 and TRBJ2-5, with 9 positions matching TRBD2. Trimming at V came to 4 bases and at J to 5 bases, leaving 6 bases not matched to a gene. This CDR3 is built from 14 residues. Per the germline V gene, CDR1 is SGHNT and CDR2 is YYREEE (reference sequence). CDR3 DNA sequence: TGTGCCAGCAGCAAAGCGGGGGGCGGGGAGACCCAGTACTTC. This sequence encodes CASSKAGGGETQYF. The variable domain in full, completed from reference TRBV5-4 and TRBJ2-5, reads ETGVTQSPTHLIKTRGQQVTLRCSSQSGHNTVSWYQQALGQGPQFIFQYYREEENGRGNFPPRFSGLQFPNYSSELNVNALELDDSALYLCASSKAGGGETQYFGPGTRLLVL.

The chain combines TRBV30 with TRBJ1-1, with D hard to call. This CDR3 spans 13 amino acids. V lost 4 bases and J 0 bases, leaving 9 bases between the germline ends. Germline-derived CDR1 and CDR2 are GTSNPN and SVGIG (reference sequence). The CDR3 sequence: CAWKVGMNTEAFF. The CDR3 coding sequence is TGTGCCTGGAAGGTAGGGATGAACACTGAAGCTTTCTTT.

This chain joins TRBV5-5 and TRBJ2-6, with unresolved D. V shed 3 bases and J shed 6 bases, with 13 bases lying between them. CDR1 is SGHKS and CDR2 is YYEKEE in the germline V gene (reference sequence). This CDR3 has 15 residues. In nucleotides, the CDR3 is TGTGCCAGCAGCTCCCTGGGAACGACGGCCAACGTCCTGACTTTC. As protein: CASSSLGTTANVLTF.

The sample holds one count of this clone. For the CDR3, the DNA is TGTGCCAGCAGTCCCCACAGGGTTGGGAACACTGAAGCTTTCTTT. This sequence encodes CASSPHRVGNTEAFF. The chain recombines TRBV28 with TRBJ1-1; D is possibly TRBD1 (6 bases). V was trimmed by 5 bases and J by 1 base, leaving 14 bases between them. Germline V gene lookup returns CDR1 MDHEN and CDR2 SYDVKM. The CDR3 extends over 15 amino acids. Full variable domain (missing parts from reference TRBV28 and TRBJ1-1): DVKVTQSSRYLVKRTGEKVFLECVQDMDHENMFWYRQDPGLGLRLIYFSYDVKMKEKGDIPEGYSVSREKKERFSLILESASTNQTSMYLCASSPHRVGNTEAFFGQGTRLTVV.

The chain couples TRBV5-1 to TRBJ2-7, with D perhaps matching TRBD1 (6 bases). V lost 1 base to trimming and J lost 2 bases, with 10 bases between them. Per the germline V gene, CDR1 is SGHRS and CDR2 is YFSETQ. This CDR3 is 14 amino acids long. CDR3 loop: CASSLTTGAYEQYF. CDR3 nucleotide sequence: TGCGCCAGCAGCTTGACGACAGGAGCCTACGAGCAGTACTTC. The whole variable domain, filled in from reference TRBV5-1 and TRBJ2-7, reads KAGVTQTPRYLIKTRGQQVTLSCSPISGHRSVSWYQQTPGQGLQFLFEYFSETQRNKGNFPGRFSGRQFSNSRSEMNVSTLELGDSALYLCASSLTTGAYEQYFGPGTRLTVT.

This clone came up a few times. This chain uses TRBV13 with TRBJ2-2; TRBD2 is a possible D gene (6 bases). The length of the CDR3 is 15 residues. V lost 5 bases, J lost 5 bases, and 15 bases lay in between. Per germline, CDR1 PRHDT and CDR2 FYEKMQ (reference sequence). CDR3 sequence (DNA): TGTGCCAGCAGCATTACTAGCTTGCGGACCGGGGAGCTGTTTTTT. It yields the protein CASSITSLRTGELFF.

This chain links TRBV6-5 with TRBJ2-1; 8 bases match TRBD2. The V gene end was trimmed by 4 bases and the J gene end by 4 bases; junction bases not matched to a gene: 6. This CDR3 has 15 amino acids. The germline CDR1 and CDR2 sequences are MNHEY and SVGAGI. The CDR3 DNA reads TGTGCCAGCAGTTTAGCGGGATTCCCATACAATGAGCAGTTCTTC. Protein product: CASSLAGFPYNEQFF.

This chain links TRBV4-1 with TRBJ1-4; 7 nucleotides align to TRBD1. The CDR3 loop spans 15 amino acids. V lost 4 bases to trimming and J lost 8 bases; unmatched junction nucleotides: 10. Germline values: CDR1 MGHRA, CDR2 YSYEKL. CDR3 DNA: TGCGCCAGCAGCCTCCGACAGGGTGGGACGGAAAAACTGTTTTTT. This codes for CASSLRQGGTEKLFF.

The V call is TRBV6-5, the J call TRBJ1-2, with a tentative D call TRBD1 (5 bases). Per germline, CDR1 MNHEY and CDR2 SVGAGI. The length of the CDR3 is 16 residues. Trimming shortened V by 0 bases and J by 8 bases, and 19 bases separated the two germline ends. The CDR3 is CASSYSSAGRVKGYTF. The CDR3 nucleotides are TGTGCCAGCAGTTACTCTTCCGCCGGCAGGGTAAAAGGCTACACCTTC.

This clone was recorded only once. The chain combines TRBV27 with TRBJ1-5, with a weak D call TRBD1 (5 bases). Trimming stripped 0 bases from V and 9 bases from J, with 9 bases between. The germline gives CDR1 MNHEY, CDR2 SMNVEV (reference sequence). The CDR3 is 13 amino acids. This CDR3 is CASSLSGRGPQHF. The CDR3 region has the DNA TGTGCCAGCAGTTTATCGGGAAGGGGGCCCCAGCATTTT.

The rearrangement uses TRBV5-1 and TRBJ1-4; TRBD1 matches at 7 bases. The germline V gene encodes CDR1 SGHRS and CDR2 YFSETQ. The CDR3 consists of 15 residues. Trimming removed 4 bases from V and 6 bases from J; junction bases left unmatched: 9. This chain's CDR3 is CASSIGQVSYEKLFF. CDR3 in DNA: TGCGCCAGCAGCATAGGACAGGTGTCCTATGAAAAACTGTTTTTT.

The chain recombines TRBV12-3 or TRBV12-4 with TRBJ2-7, with D hard to call. The CDR3 has 13 residues. The V gene lost 3 bases and the J gene lost 5 bases, with 11 bases spanning the gap. CDR3 protein: CASSLVMGHEQYF. Here the CDR3 DNA reads TGTGCCAGCAGTTTGGTTATGGGCCACGAGCAGTACTTC.

DNA for the CDR3: TGTGCCAGTAGTATTGGCAGGACGCTCAATCAGCCCCAGCATTTT. It encodes CASSIGRTLNQPQHF. V and J are TRBV19 and TRBJ1-5; no clear D. Germline V gene sequence: CDR1 LNHDA, CDR2 SQIVND (reference sequence). The CDR3 length is 15 residues. Trimming stripped 3 bases from V and 3 bases from J, with 12 bases between.

The chain recombines TRBV28 with TRBJ2-1; D is undetermined. CDR1 and CDR2 (germline): MDHEN, SYDVKM. The CDR3 is 14 residues long. The V and J ends lost 6 bases and 5 bases respectively, with 14 bases between them. The CDR3 reads CASRQQRPNNEQFF. CDR3 nucleotide sequence: TGTGCCAGCAGACAACAGCGCCCTAACAATGAGCAGTTCTTC.

This clone came up a few times. This rearrangement joins TRBV6-5 to TRBJ2-3; TRBD2 is a possible D gene (7 bases). CDR3 length: 14 residues. Looked up from germline, CDR1 is MNHEY and CDR2 is SVGAGI. V lost 5 bases to trimming and J lost 8 bases, with 17 bases between them. CDR3 bases: TGTGCCAGCAGTAGGGGGGGGGCACAGGGTACGCAGTATTTT. This gives the protein CASSRGGAQGTQYF.

The CDR3 sequence: CASSPATVATNEKLFF. The CDR3 region has the DNA TGTGCCAGCTCACCGGCTACAGTTGCAACTAATGAAAAACTGTTTTTT. The rearrangement uses TRBV18 and TRBJ1-4; D gene unclear. V lost 3 bases and J 0 bases, leaving 11 bases between the germline ends. The length of the CDR3 is 16 residues. Per germline, CDR1 KGHSH and CDR2 LQKENI.

This chain links TRBV2 with TRBJ2-5; D is perhaps TRBD1 (6 bases). Germline assignment: CDR1 SNHLY and CDR2 FYNNEI. The ends were cut back, 0 bases at V and 4 bases at J, with 12 bases in the middle. CDR3 length equals 15 residues. CDR3 in amino acids: CASSEARLGGETQYF. The CDR3 nucleotides read TGTGCCAGCAGTGAAGCGCGGCTAGGGGGAGAGACCCAGTACTTC.

V gene TRBV7-9 combines with J gene TRBJ2-7; D ambiguous. This CDR3 has 11 amino acids. Between the trimmed V and J ends, which lost 2 bases and 1 base, there was a span of 0 bases. Germline values: CDR1 SEHNR, CDR2 FQNEAQ (reference sequence). CDR3 nucleotide sequence: TGTGCCAGCAGCTTATCCTACGAGCAGTACTTC. Its translation is CASSLSYEQYF.

CDR3 region: CASGLAGQKTQYF. The CDR3 DNA is TGTGCTAGTGGTTTGGCCGGACAGAAGACCCAGTACTTC. The chain has TRBV12-5 and TRBJ2-5; maybe TRBD1 (6 bases). Germline V gene data show CDR1 as LGHNT and CDR2 as FRNRAP. The V end was cut by 1 base, the J end by 6 bases, with 9 bases between. This CDR3 region has 13 residues.

V usage is TRBV5-1 and J usage is TRBJ1-3, with D unclear. Germline CDR1 reads SGHRS; CDR2 reads YFSETQ. Trimming pared 1 base from V and 6 bases from J, leaving 20 bases between. This CDR3 spans 17 amino acids. As DNA, the CDR3 is TGCGCCAGCAGCTTGTTTTCATCCGGAGCTCTGGCAAACACCATATATTTT. Translated, it gives CASSLFSSGALANTIYF. The full variable domain, its missing parts supplied by reference TRBV5-1 and TRBJ1-3, is KAGVTQTPRYLIKTRGQQVTLSCSPISGHRSVSWYQQTPGQGLQFLFEYFSETQRNKGNFPGRFSGRQFSNSRSEMNVSTLELGDSALYLCASSLFSSGALANTIYFGEGSWLTVV.

This chain uses TRBV10-3 with TRBJ1-5; TRBD1 agrees at 7 bases. This CDR3 is 15 amino acids long. Unmatched junction bases numbered 9, after V lost 5 bases and J lost 5 bases. CDR1 and CDR2 (germline): ENHRY, SYGVKD. The CDR3 bases are TGTGCCATCAGTTCGGGACAGCCAGGCGATCAGCCCCAGCATTTT. Translated, it gives CAISSGQPGDQPQHF.